The clone carrying this T cell receptor beta chain came up a few times. The antigen is unknown. This sample is drawn from a study of T cell repertoires in cytomegalovirus infection. Whole-study context: It can be stated that public TCR beta signatures indicated CMV infection as well as a matching HLA type.

In TCRdb, the reads were re-called with MiXCR into one record per CDR3 protein. Among over 450,000 distinct CDR3 sequences listed, around 10% were seen once. Germline V gene lookup returns CDR1 SGDLS and CDR2 YYNGEE. The CDR3 sequence is 12 residues long. V lost 4 bases and J 7 bases, leaving 9 bases between the germline ends. Notes on the study in general: The ex vivo response was dominated by HLA-C-restricted CMV-specific TCR beta clonotypes. Cumulated frequencies of public TCR beta families served to identify carriers of CMV plus the relevant HLA.

The rearrangement joins TRBV9 to TRBJ2-1; D gene uncertain. The sequencing sample was made of PBMCs. The sequence was collected from a human donor in good health (CMV status not recorded). Some clones in this sample may be carry-over from other donors' samples. CDR3 in amino acids: CASSFRTNEQFF. The CDR3 DNA reads TGTGCCAGCAGCTTTAGGACGAATGAGCAGTTCTTC.